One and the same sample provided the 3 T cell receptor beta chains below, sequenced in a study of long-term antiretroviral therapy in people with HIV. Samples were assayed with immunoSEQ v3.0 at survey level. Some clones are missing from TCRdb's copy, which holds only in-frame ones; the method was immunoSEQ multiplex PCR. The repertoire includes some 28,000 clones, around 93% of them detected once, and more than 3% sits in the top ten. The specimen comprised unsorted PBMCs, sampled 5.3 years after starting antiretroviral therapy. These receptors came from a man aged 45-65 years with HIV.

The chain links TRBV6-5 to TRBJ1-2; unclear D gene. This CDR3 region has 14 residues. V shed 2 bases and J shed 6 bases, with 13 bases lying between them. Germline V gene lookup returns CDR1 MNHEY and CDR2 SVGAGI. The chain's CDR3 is CASSYGPGADGYTF. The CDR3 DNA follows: TGTGCCAGCAGTTACGGGCCAGGCGCTGATGGCTACACCTTC.

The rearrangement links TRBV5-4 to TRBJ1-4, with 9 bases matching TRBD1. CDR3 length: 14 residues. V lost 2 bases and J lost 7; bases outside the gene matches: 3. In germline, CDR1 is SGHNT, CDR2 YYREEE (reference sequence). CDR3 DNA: TGTGCCAGCAGCTTAGGACAGGGGAGTGAAAAACTGTTTTTT. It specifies CASSLGQGSEKLFF.

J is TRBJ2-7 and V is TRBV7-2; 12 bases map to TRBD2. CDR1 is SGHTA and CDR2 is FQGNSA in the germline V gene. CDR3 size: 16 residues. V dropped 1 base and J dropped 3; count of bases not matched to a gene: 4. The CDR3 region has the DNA TGTGCCAGCAGCTTAGTGACTAGCGGGGGCATCTACGAGCAGTACTTC. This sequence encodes CASSLVTSGGIYEQYF.